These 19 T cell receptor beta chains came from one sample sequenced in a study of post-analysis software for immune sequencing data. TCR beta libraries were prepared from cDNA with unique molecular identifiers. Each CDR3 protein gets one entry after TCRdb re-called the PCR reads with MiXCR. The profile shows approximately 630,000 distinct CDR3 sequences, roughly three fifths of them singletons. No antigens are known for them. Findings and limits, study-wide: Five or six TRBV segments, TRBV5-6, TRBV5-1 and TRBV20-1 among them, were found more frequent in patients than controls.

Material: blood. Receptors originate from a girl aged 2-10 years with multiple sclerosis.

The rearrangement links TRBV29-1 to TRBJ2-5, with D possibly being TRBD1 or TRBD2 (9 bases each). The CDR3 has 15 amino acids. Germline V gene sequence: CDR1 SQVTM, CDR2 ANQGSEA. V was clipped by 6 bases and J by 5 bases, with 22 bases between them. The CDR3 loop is CSVASGTGPQETQYF. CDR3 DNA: TGCAGCGTCGCTAGCGGGACAGGGCCCCAGGAGACCCAGTACTTC.

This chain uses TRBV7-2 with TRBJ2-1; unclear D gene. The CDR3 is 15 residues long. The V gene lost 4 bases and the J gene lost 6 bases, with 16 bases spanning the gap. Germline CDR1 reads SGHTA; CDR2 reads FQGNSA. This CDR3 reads CASSYPGYRGNEQFF. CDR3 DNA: TGTGCCAGCAGCTACCCAGGTTATCGAGGCAATGAGCAGTTCTTC.

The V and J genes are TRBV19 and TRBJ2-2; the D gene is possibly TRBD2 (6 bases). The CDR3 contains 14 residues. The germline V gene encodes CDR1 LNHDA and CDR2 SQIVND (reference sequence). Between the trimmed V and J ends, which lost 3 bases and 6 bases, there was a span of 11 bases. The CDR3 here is CASSITGEAGELFF. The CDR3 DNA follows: TGTGCCAGTAGTATTACGGGAGAGGCCGGGGAGCTGTTTTTT.

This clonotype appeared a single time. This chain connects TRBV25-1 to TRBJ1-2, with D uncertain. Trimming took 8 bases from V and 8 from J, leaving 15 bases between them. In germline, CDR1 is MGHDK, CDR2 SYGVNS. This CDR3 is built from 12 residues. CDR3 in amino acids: CASFRGFGGYTF. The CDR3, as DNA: TGTGCCAGCTTTCGGGGATTTGGGGGCTACACCTTC.

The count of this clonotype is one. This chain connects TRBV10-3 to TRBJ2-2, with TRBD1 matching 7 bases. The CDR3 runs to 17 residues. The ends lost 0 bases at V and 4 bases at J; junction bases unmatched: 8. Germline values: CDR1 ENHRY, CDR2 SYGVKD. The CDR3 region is CAISESSLDRFTGELFF. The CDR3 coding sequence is TGTGCCATCAGTGAGTCCTCGTTGGACAGGTTCACCGGGGAGCTGTTTTTT.

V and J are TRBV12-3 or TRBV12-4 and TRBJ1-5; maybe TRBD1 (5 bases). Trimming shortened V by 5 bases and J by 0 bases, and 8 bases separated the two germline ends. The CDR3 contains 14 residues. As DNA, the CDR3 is TGTGCCAGCAGTGGGGGGAGTAGCAATCAGCCCCAGCATTTT. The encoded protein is CASSGGSSNQPQHF.

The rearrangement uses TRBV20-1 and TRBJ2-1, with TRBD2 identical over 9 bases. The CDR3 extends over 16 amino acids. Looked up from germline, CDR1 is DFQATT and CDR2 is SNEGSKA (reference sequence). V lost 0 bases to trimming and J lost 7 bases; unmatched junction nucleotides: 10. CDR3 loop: CSARDRGRAWLNEQFF. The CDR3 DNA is TGCAGTGCTAGAGATCGCGGGAGGGCCTGGTTAAATGAGCAGTTCTTC.

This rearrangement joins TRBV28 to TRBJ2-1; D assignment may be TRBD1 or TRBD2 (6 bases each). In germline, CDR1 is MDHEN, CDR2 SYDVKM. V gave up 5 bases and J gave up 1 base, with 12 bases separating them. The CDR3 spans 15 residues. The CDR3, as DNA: TGTGCCAGCAGTAACGGGGGCGGATCCTACAATGAGCAGTTCTTC. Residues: CASSNGGGSYNEQFF.

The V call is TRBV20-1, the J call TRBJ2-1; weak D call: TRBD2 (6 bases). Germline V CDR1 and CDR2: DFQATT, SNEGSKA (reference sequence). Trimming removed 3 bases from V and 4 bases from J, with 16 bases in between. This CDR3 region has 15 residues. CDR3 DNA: TGCAGTGCTAGTGGGCGTCGGGGGTGGTACAATGAGCAGTTCTTC. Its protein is CSASGRRGWYNEQFF.

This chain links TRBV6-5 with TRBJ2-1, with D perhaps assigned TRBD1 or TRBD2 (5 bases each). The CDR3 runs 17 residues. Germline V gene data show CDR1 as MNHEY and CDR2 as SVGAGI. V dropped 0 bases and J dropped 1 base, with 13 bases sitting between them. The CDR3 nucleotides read TGTGCCAGCAGTTACTCGGACGGGGCGCGATCCTACAATGAGCAGTTCTTC. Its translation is CASSYSDGARSYNEQFF.

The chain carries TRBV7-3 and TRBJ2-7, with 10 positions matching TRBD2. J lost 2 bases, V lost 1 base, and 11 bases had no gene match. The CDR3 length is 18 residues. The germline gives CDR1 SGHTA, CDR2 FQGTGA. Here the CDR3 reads CASSLKGLAGARPYEQYF. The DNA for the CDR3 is TGTGCCAGCAGCTTAAAGGGGCTAGCGGGAGCCAGACCCTACGAGCAGTACTTC.

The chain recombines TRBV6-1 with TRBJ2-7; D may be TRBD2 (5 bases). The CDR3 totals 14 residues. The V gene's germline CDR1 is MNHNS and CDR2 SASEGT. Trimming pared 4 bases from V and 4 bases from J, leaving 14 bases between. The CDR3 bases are TGTGCCAGCAGTGTCGGAACACGGGGATACGAGCAGTACTTC. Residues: CASSVGTRGYEQYF.

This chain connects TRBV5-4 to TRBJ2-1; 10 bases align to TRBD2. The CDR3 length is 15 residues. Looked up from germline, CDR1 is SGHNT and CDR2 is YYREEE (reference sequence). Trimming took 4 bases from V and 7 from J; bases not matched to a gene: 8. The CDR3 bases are TGTGCCAGCAGCCCTAGCGGGGGTCTCAGGAATGAGCAGTTCTTC. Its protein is CASSPSGGLRNEQFF.

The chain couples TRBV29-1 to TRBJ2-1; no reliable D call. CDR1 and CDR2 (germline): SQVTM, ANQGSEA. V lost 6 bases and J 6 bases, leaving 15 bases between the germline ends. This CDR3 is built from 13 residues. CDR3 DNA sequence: TGCAGCGTCGGGCGGACCGATCTCAATGAGCAGTTCTTC. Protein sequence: CSVGRTDLNEQFF.

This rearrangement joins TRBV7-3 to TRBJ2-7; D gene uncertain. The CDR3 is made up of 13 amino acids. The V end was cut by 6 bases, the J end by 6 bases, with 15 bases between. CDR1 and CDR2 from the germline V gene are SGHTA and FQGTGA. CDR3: CASRADISSEQYF. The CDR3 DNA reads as TGTGCCAGCAGAGCCGACATTTCCAGCGAGCAGTACTTC.

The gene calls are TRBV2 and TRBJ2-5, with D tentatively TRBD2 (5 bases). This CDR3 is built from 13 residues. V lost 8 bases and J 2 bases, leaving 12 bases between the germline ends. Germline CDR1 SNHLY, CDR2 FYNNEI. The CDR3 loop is CASGSTIQETQYF. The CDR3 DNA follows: TGTGCCAGCGGATCGACTATACAAGAGACCCAGTACTTC.

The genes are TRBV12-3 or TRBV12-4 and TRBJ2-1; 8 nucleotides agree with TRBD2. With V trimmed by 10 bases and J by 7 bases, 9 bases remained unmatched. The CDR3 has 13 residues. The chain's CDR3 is CATREGLGNEQFF. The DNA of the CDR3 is TGTGCCACTCGGGAGGGCCTGGGGAATGAGCAGTTCTTC.

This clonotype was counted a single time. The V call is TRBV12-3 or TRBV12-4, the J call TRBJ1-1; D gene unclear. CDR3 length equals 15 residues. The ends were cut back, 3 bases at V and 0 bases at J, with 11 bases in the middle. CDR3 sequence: CASSFEVPMNTEAFF. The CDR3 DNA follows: TGTGCCAGCAGTTTCGAGGTCCCGATGAACACTGAAGCTTTCTTT.

CDR3 protein: CATLRGGSNTEQFF. For the CDR3, the DNA is TGTGCCACCCTTCGTGGGGGATCGAATACTGAGCAGTTCTTC. V usage is TRBV15 and J usage is TRBJ2-1; D tentatively reads TRBD1 or TRBD2 (5 bases each). The CDR3 loop spans 14 amino acids. V shed 8 bases and J shed 9 bases, with 20 bases lying between them. Germline assignment: CDR1 LNHNV and CDR2 YYDKDF (reference sequence).